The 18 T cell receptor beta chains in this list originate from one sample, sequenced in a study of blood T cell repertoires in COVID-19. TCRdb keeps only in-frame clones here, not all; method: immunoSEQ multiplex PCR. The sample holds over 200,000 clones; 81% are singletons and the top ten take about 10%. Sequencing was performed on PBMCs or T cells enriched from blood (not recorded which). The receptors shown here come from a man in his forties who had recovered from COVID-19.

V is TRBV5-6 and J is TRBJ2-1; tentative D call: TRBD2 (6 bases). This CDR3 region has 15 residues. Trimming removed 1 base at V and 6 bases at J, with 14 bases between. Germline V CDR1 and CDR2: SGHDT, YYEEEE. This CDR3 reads CASSLLAKGGNEQFF. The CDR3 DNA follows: TGTGCCAGCAGCTTGCTAGCGAAGGGAGGCAATGAGCAGTTCTTC.

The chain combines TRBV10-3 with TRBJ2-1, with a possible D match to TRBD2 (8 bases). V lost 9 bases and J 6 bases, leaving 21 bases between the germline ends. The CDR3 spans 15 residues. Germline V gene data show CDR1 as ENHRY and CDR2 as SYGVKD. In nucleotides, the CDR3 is TGTGCCATGGGGACAGCGGGAGCAACGGTCAATGAGCAGTTCTTC. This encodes CAMGTAGATVNEQFF.

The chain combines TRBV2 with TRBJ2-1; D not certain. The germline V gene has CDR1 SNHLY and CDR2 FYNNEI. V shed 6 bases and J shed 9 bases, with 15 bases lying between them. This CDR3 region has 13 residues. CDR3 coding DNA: TGTGCCAGCAGCGCCACCTCTGGAGTTGAGCAGTTCTTC. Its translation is CASSATSGVEQFF.

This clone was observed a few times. In DNA form, the CDR3 reads TGTGCCAGCAGTGAAGTAAGATGGGCAGGGGCTTTCTATGGCTACACCTTC. This encodes CASSEVRWAGAFYGYTF. This chain links TRBV6-1 with TRBJ1-2; tentative D call: TRBD1 (6 bases). Trimming took 1 base from V and 4 from J, leaving 19 bases between them. CDR1 and CDR2 from the germline V gene are MNHNS and SASEGT. The CDR3 sequence is 17 residues long.

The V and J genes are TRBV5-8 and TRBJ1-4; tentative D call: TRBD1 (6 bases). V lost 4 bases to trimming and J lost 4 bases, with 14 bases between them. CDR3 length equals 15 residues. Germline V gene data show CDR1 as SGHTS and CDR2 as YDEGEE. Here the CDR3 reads CASSPGQKVNEKLFF. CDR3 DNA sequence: TGTGCCAGCAGCCCCGGACAGAAGGTTAATGAAAAACTGTTTTTT.

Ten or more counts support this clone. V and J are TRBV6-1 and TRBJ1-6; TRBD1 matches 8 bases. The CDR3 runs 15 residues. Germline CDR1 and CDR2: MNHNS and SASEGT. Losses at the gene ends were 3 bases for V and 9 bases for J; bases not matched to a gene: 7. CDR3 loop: CASSDTQGAPSPLHF. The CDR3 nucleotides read TGTGCCAGCAGTGATACCCAGGGGGCACCTTCACCCCTCCACTTT.

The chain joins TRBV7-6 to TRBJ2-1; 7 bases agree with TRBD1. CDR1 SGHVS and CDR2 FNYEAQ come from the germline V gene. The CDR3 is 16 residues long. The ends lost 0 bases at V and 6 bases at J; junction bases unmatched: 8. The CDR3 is CASSLAVGGGLNEQFF. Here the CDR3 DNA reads TGTGCCAGCAGCTTAGCGGTAGGGGGCGGCCTCAATGAGCAGTTCTTC.

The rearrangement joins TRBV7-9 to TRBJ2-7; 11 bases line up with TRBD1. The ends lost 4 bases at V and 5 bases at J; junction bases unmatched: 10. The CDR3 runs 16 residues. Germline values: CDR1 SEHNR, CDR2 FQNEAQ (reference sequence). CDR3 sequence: CASSSIGTGGVNEQYF. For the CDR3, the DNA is TGTGCCAGCAGCTCCATAGGGACAGGGGGTGTCAACGAGCAGTACTTC.

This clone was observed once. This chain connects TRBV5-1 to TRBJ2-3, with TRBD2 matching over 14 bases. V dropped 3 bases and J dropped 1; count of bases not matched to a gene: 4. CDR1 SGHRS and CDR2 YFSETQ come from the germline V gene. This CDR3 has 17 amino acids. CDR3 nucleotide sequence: TGCGCCAGCAGCTCAGGACTAGCGGGAGGCGGCACAGATACGCAGTATTTT. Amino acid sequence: CASSSGLAGGGTDTQYF.

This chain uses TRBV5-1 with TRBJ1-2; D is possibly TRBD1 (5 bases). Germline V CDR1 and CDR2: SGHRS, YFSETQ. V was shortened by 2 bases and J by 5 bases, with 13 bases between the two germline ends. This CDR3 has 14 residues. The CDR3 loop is CASSLSSGGYGYTF. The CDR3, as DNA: TGCGCCAGCAGCTTATCCTCCGGGGGATATGGCTACACCTTC.

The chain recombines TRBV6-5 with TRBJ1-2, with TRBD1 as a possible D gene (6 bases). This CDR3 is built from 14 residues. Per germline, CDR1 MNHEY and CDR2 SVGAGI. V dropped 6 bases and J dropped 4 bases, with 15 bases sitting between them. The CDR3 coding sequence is TGTGCCAGCAGGGTAGGACAGTTCTCCTATGGCTACACCTTC. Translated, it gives CASRVGQFSYGYTF.

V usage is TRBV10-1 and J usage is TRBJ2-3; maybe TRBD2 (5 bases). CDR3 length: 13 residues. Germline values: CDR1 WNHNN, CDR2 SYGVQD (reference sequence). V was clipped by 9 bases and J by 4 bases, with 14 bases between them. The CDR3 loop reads CASNPGFADTQYF. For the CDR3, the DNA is TGCGCCAGTAACCCGGGATTTGCAGATACGCAGTATTTT.

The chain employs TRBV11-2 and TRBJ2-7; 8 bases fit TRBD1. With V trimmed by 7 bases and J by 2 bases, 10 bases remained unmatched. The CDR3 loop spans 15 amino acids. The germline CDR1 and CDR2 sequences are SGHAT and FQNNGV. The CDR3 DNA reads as TGTGCCAGCATCCCTGGGACAGGTGCTACCTACGAGCAGTACTTC. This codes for CASIPGTGATYEQYF.

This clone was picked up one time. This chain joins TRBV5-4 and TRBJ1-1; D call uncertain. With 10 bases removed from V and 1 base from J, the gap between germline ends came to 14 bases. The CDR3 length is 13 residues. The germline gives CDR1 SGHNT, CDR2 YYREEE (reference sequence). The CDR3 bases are TGTGCCTGGGCCATTTCGAGGAACACTGAAGCTTTCTTT. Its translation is CAWAISRNTEAFF.

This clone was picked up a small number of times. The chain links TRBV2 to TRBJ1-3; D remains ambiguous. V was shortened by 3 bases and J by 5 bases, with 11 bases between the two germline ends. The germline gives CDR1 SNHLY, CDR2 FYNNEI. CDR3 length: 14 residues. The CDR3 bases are TGTGCCAGCAGTGATGCGGGGTTTAGAAACACCATATATTTT. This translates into CASSDAGFRNTIYF.

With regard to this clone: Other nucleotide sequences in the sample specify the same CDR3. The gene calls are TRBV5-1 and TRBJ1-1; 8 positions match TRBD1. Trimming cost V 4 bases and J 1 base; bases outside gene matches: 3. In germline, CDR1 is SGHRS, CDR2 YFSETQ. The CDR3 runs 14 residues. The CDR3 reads CASSPGTGNTEAFF. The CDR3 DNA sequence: TGCGCCAGCAGCCCGGGGACAGGGAACACTGAAGCTTTCTTT.

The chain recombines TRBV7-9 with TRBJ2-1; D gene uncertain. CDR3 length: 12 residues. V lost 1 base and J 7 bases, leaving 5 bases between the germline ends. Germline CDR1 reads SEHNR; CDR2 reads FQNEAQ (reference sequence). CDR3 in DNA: TGTGCCAGCAGCTTAGTAACTAATGAGCAGTTCTTC. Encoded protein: CASSLVTNEQFF.

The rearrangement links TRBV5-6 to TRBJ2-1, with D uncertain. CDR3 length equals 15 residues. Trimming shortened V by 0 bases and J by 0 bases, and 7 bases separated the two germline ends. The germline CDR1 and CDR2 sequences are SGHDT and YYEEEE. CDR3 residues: CASSLVDSSYNEQFF. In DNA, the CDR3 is TGTGCCAGCAGCTTGGTTGATAGCTCCTACAATGAGCAGTTCTTC.